The clone carrying this TCR beta chain was recorded a few times. Germline V lookup: CDR1 MNHNS, CDR2 SASEGT. Trimming at V came to 2 bases and at J to 7 bases, leaving 5 bases not matched to a gene. The CDR3 is 14 amino acids. The sample belongs to a study of blood T cell repertoires in COVID-19. Whole-study context: T cells, B-cell-depleted T cells, or PBMCs supplied cDNA or gDNA.

Repertoires were generated with immunoSEQ multiplex PCR, while TCRdb's copy carries only in-frame clones and drops some. The sample records around 170,000 clones, 86% being singletons. The clonotype originates from a woman aged 25-40 years who had recovered from COVID-19. The chain combines TRBV6-1 with TRBJ1-5, with 7 bases that match TRBD1. Material for sequencing was PBMCs or T cells enriched from blood (not recorded which). For the CDR3, the DNA is TGTGCCAGCAGTGAAATAGGGGGCCACCAGCCCCAGCATTTT. Its protein is CASSEIGGHQPQHF.